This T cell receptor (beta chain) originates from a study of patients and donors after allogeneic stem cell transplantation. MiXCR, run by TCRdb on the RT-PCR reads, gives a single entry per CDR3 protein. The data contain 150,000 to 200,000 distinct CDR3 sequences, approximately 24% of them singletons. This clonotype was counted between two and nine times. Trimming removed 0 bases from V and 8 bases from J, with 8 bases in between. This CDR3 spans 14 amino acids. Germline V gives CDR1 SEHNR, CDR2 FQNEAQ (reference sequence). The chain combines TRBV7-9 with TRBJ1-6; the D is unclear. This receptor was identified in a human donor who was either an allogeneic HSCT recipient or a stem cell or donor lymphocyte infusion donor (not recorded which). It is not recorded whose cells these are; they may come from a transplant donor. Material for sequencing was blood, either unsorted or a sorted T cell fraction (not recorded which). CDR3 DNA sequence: TGTGCCAGCAGCTTAGCGCTGGTTCATTCACCCCTCCACTTT. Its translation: CASSLALVHSPLHF.